The rows below give T cell receptor beta chains drawn from one sample of a study of cytomegalovirus exposure and HLA in healthy donors. Clones were read by immunoSEQ multiplex PCR, and TCRdb kept only the in-frame ones, dropping some. The sample lists 150,000 to 200,000 clones, just over 70% occurring once. The specimen sequenced was PBMCs. The receptors originated from a human donor in good health. Each CDR3 is given with its conserved first and last residue. A D gene is named only where the DNA matches it firmly.

d_call j_call v_call cdr3_aa
. TRBJ2-7 TRBV19 CASSTGEDYEQYF
. TRBJ2-3 TRBV29-1 CSVGGFSRTDTQYF
. TRBJ1-5 TRBV29-1 CSVGGNNQPQHF
. TRBJ2-7 TRBV13 CASSLITGTKISYEQYF
TRBD1 TRBJ2-2 TRBV19 CASTGTGFGELFF
TRBD1 TRBJ2-5 TRBV2 CASSEDRGRETQYF
. TRBJ2-5 TRBV25-1 CASSGAGVAETQYF
. TRBJ2-1 TRBV20-1 CSASAYNEQFF
TRBD1 TRBJ1-5 TRBV10-3 CAISVDRSNQPQHF
. TRBJ1-2 TRBV28 CASSYGGADYGYTF
. TRBJ2-1 TRBV6-1 CASSEGLGENEQFF
TRBD1 TRBJ1-5 TRBV5-1 CASSPGQGFQPQHF
. TRBJ2-1 TRBV14 CASSRSRVEQFF
. TRBJ1-1 TRBV11-2 CASSLDLGGGTEAFF
. TRBJ2-3 TRBV2 CASSVLTATDTQYF
TRBD1 TRBJ1-2 TRBV5-1 CASSPSLDRANYGYTF
. TRBJ1-1 TRBV6-6 CASSRPGGQSTEAFF
TRBD1 TRBJ1-1 TRBV6-4 CASSVDRGTEAFF
. TRBJ1-5 TRBV5-5 CASSLSATAYQPQHF
TRBD1 TRBJ1-5 TRBV19 CAGSGGGSNQPQHF
. TRBJ1-1 TRBV9 CASSVRQADTEAFF
TRBD1 TRBJ2-5 TRBV4-1 CASSLGAGGLWETQYF
. TRBJ1-2 TRBV5-1 CASSLAAGDYGYTF
. TRBJ2-5 TRBV12-5 CASGPPPGQWGTQYF
TRBD2 . TRBV2 CASSEGPSGGNYEQYF
TRBD1 TRBJ2-7 TRBV7-2 CASSFSNTGAYEQYF
. TRBJ2-3 TRBV7-2 CASSQRGLSTDTQYF
TRBD2 TRBJ2-3 TRBV9 CASSSAFSGSMGAQYF
TRBD2 TRBJ2-1 TRBV11-2 CASSSLAGRYNEQFF
TRBD1 TRBJ1-5 TRBV16 CASSHGTGNQPQHF
. TRBJ1-2 TRBV6-1 CASSEAGGAAGRYTF
TRBD1 TRBJ2-7 TRBV9 CASSGRDRGHEQYF
. TRBJ1-1 TRBV6-1 CASSEAHAKNTEAFF
TRBD2 TRBJ2-3 TRBV9 CASSPLSGNTDTQYF
TRBD2 TRBJ2-7 TRBV9 CASSSRGGSYEQYF
TRBD1 TRBJ2-2 TRBV30 CAWGTGEVNTGELFF
. TRBJ1-1 TRBV18 CASSAEGQNTEAFF
. TRBJ1-3 TRBV7-9 CASSPRGVSGNTIYF
TRBD1 TRBJ2-7 TRBV6-5 CASTPRGTASYEQYF
. TRBJ2-5 TRBV5-1 CASSRLAGGGEETQYF
. TRBJ1-5 TRBV2 CASSERGLQPQHF
. TRBJ2-7 TRBV19 CASSQGPYEQYF
TRBD1 TRBJ1-5 TRBV2 CASRPDRGVGQPQHF
. TRBJ2-7 TRBV2 CASSEETRGCGQYF
TRBD2 TRBJ2-1 TRBV4-3 CASSQASERGGYNEQFF
TRBD2 TRBJ2-7 TRBV29-1 CSARGEGKSSYEQYF
TRBD1 TRBJ2-2 TRBV29-1 CSVDRVNTGELFF
. TRBJ2-1 TRBV11-1 CASSLQGGREQFF
TRBD1 TRBJ1-1 TRBV5-5 CASSSDRGRGEAFF
. TRBJ2-1 TRBV4-1 CASSQVSVRGNEQFF
. TRBJ2-6 TRBV19 CASSIEGSGANVLTF
. TRBJ1-1 TRBV12-5 CASVSWNTEAFF
TRBD2 TRBJ2-3 TRBV7-6 CASSPGGSGDRTDTQYF
TRBD2 TRBJ2-5 TRBV7-3 CASSLTSGGSQETQYF